The rows below give T cell receptor beta chains drawn from one sample of a study of blood T cells in healthy people across ages. A single record per CDR3 protein comes from TCRdb applying MiXCR to the 5' RACE reads. The sample contains fewer than 750,000 distinct CDR3 sequences, about 50% of which appear only once. Sequenced input: blood. Source of these receptors: a woman aged 80 or older in good health. Both conserved end residues are part of each CDR3. The D gene is left open where the match is weak. Rows may omit the clone size; those that give it use once, few, many or a size class.

d_call	clone_size	j_call	v_call	cdr3_aa	cdr3_nt
.	once	TRBJ2-1	TRBV29-1	CSVDPGLSEQFF	TGCAGCGTTGATCCAGGCTTGAGTGAGCAGTTCTTC
.	.	TRBJ2-1	TRBV20-1	CSAPRQPYNEQFF	TGCAGTGCTCCTCGACAGCCATACAATGAGCAGTTCTTC
TRBD1	once	TRBJ2-1	TRBV5-1	CASSLIPGQGRGPNEQFF	TGCGCCAGCAGCTTAATACCGGGACAGGGAAGAGGGCCAAATGAGCAGTTCTTC
.	.	TRBJ2-4	TRBV10-3	CAISGSGNIQYF	TGTGCCATCAGTGGGAGCGGGAACATTCAGTACTTC
.	.	TRBJ2-3	TRBV7-9	CASSKEGSTDTQYF	TGTGCCAGCAGTAAGGAGGGATCCACAGATACGCAGTATTTT
TRBD2	few	TRBJ2-5	TRBV20-1	CSARKGGGRETQYF	TGCAGTGCTAGAAAAGGCGGGGGGAGGGAGACCCAGTACTTC
.	few	TRBJ2-1	TRBV6-2/TRBV6-3	CASTEGPGAGYDNEQFF	TGTGCCAGCACCGAGGGTCCGGGGGCCGGGTACGACAATGAGCAGTTCTTC
.	.	TRBJ2-7	TRBV7-9	CASTVGGSSYEQYF	TGTGCCAGCACCGTTGGAGGTTCCTCCTACGAGCAGTACTTC
.	.	TRBJ2-7	TRBV6-5	CASSYSTGQNTYEQYF	TGTGCCAGCAGTTACTCGACGGGCCAGAACACCTACGAGCAGTACTTC
.	.	TRBJ2-7	TRBV14	CASSPSRTYEQYF	TGTGCCAGCAGCCCCAGTCGAACCTACGAGCAGTACTTC
.	.	TRBJ2-5	TRBV29-1	CSAEPGDGKETQYF	TGCAGCGCCGAACCGGGGGACGGAAAAGAGACCCAGTACTTC
TRBD1	.	TRBJ1-2	TRBV15	CATSREAGTGQGYTF	TGTGCCACCAGCAGAGAGGCCGGGACAGGTCAAGGCTACACCTTC
.	.	TRBJ2-2	TRBV2	CASSENRAGAGELFF	TGTGCCAGCAGTGAAAACAGAGCAGGTGCCGGGGAGCTGTTTTTT
.	many	TRBJ2-3	TRBV6-6	CASKETGRTDTQYF	TGTGCCAGCAAAGAGACAGGGAGGACAGATACGCAGTATTTT
.	.	TRBJ1-1	TRBV29-1	CSVEFGQPNTEAFF	TGCAGCGTTGAATTTGGGCAGCCGAACACTGAAGCTTTCTTT
.	.	TRBJ2-1	TRBV7-8	CASSSGSYGNEQFF	TGTGCCAGCAGCAGCGGGTCCTACGGCAATGAGCAGTTCTTC
.	.	TRBJ2-3	TRBV4-3	CASSQAPLARRSTDTQYF	TGCGCCAGCAGCCAAGCCCCATTAGCCCGGCGAAGCACAGATACGCAGTATTTT
.	.	TRBJ2-3	TRBV28	CASSLRQGITDTRYF	TGTGCCAGCAGTTTAAGGCAGGGGATCACAGATACGCGGTATTTT
.	.	TRBJ2-7	TRBV5-1	CASSLDSQTYEQYF	TGCGCCAGCAGCTTGGACTCACAGACCTACGAGCAGTACTTC
.	few	TRBJ2-5	TRBV3-1	CASSQGLVGTQYF	TGTGCCAGCAGCCAAGGCCTTGTGGGGACCCAGTACTTC
.	few	TRBJ2-1	TRBV6-4	CASSFQGSSYNEQFF	TGTGCCAGCAGTTTTCAGGGGAGCTCCTACAATGAGCAGTTCTTC
.	.	TRBJ2-1	TRBV2	CASSGCQGGEQFF	TGTGCCAGCAGTGGGTGTCAGGGCGGTGAGCAGTTCTTC
.	.	TRBJ2-1	TRBV9	CASSTRDAPYNEQFF	TGTGCCAGCAGTACTAGGGATGCCCCTTACAATGAGCAGTTCTTC
.	.	TRBJ1-5	TRBV29-1	CSVEEGGGVIQPQHF	TGCAGCGTTGAAGAAGGGGGAGGAGTGATTCAGCCCCAGCATTTT
.	.	TRBJ2-7	TRBV15	CATSSGTGVHLAYEQYF	TGTGCCACCAGCAGCGGGACGGGGGTCCATCTGGCCTACGAGCAGTACTTC
.	.	TRBJ1-1	TRBV7-9	CASTVTEAFF	TGTGCCAGCACCGTCACTGAAGCTTTCTTT
.	many	TRBJ2-7	TRBV7-2	CASSFRTDSYEQYF	TGTGCCAGCAGCTTTCGGACAGACTCCTACGAGCAGTACTTC
TRBD1	.	TRBJ2-1	TRBV7-9	CASSTYGQGASNEQFF	TGTGCCAGCAGCACCTATGGACAGGGGGCATCAAATGAGCAGTTCTTC
TRBD1	.	TRBJ1-4	TRBV29-1	CSARTGRNEKLFF	TGCAGCGCTAGGACAGGGAGGAATGAAAAACTGTTTTTT
.	.	TRBJ2-7	TRBV27	CASSLTGTPFYEQYF	TGTGCCAGCAGTTTAACTGGGACTCCCTTTTACGAGCAGTACTTC
.	.	TRBJ1-5	TRBV6-6	CASSLLFGGGNQPQHF	TGTGCCAGCAGTTTACTTTTCGGGGGAGGCAATCAGCCCCAGCATTTT
.	.	TRBJ1-3	TRBV7-2	CASSYGLTSGNTIYF	TGTGCCAGCAGCTACGGGTTAACCTCTGGAAACACCATATATTTT
TRBD1	.	TRBJ2-7	TRBV5-1	CASSYRDRAYNEQYF	TGCGCCAGCAGCTACCGGGACAGGGCTTACAATGAGCAGTACTTC
.	many	TRBJ1-1	TRBV12-3/TRBV12-4	CASTFGPRRNTEAFF	TGTGCCAGCACCTTCGGACCGAGAAGGAACACTGAAGCTTTCTTT
.	.	TRBJ1-5	TRBV27	CASSPLGGQPQHF	TGTGCCAGCAGTCCCCTAGGGGGACAGCCCCAGCATTTT
TRBD1	.	TRBJ1-2	TRBV2	CASIPGQGPLNYGYTF	TGTGCCAGCATCCCGGGACAGGGGCCTCTTAACTATGGCTACACCTTC
.	.	TRBJ2-5	TRBV6-6	CASSYATAQGRTQYF	TGTGCCAGCAGTTACGCCACAGCTCAGGGACGGACCCAGTACTTC
TRBD1	.	TRBJ1-1	TRBV4-1	CASSRDREEDTEAFF	TGCGCCAGCAGCCGAGACAGGGAGGAGGACACTGAAGCTTTCTTT
.	few	TRBJ2-1	TRBV7-2	CASSLDSGLPGSEQFF	TGTGCCAGCAGCTTAGACTCGGGCCTCCCCGGCAGTGAGCAGTTCTTC
.	many	TRBJ2-4	TRBV7-2	CASSPDVLGVQYF	TGTGCCAGCAGCCCGGACGTCTTAGGGGTTCAGTACTTC
.	.	TRBJ2-5	TRBV29-1	CSVAPSQETQYF	TGCAGCGTTGCTCCCTCGCAAGAGACCCAGTACTTC
.	many	TRBJ2-4	TRBV15	CATSRYSGPGTKNIQYF	TGTGCCACCAGCAGATATAGCGGACCAGGGACCAAAAACATTCAGTACTTC
TRBD2	.	TRBJ2-1	TRBV7-2	CASSSGGLATYEQFF	TGTGCCAGCAGCTCGGGCGGACTAGCGACCTATGAGCAGTTCTTC
.	.	TRBJ2-5	TRBV18	CASSPQGSAEETQYF	TGTGCCAGCTCGCCACAGGGATCAGCTGAGGAGACCCAGTACTTC
.	.	TRBJ2-2	TRBV5-1	CASSKNQGRTGELFF	TGCGCCAGCAGCAAAAACCAGGGTAGAACCGGGGAGCTGTTTTTT
TRBD2	few	TRBJ2-5	TRBV7-3	CASSVAGAQETQYF	TGTGCCAGCAGCGTAGCGGGGGCTCAAGAGACCCAGTACTTC
.	.	TRBJ2-3	TRBV20-1	CSARGPREQYF	TGCAGTGCTAGGGGGCCCCGGGAGCAGTATTTT
.	many	TRBJ2-5	TRBV3-1	CASSHLEVTQYF	TGTGCCAGCAGCCACCTGGAAGTGACCCAGTACTTC